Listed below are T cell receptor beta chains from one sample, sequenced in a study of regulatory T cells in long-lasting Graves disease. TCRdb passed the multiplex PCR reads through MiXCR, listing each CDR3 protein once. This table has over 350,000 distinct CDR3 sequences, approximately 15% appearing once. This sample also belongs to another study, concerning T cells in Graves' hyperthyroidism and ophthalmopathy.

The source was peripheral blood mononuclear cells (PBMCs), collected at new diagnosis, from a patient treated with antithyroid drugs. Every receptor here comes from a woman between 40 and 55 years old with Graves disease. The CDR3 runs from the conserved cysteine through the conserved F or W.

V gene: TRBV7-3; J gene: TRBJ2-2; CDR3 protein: CASSLTSSGRYTGELFF
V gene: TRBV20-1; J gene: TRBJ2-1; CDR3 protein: CSASRAGSYNEQFF
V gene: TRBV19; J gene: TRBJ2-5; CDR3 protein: CASSRSGKETQYF
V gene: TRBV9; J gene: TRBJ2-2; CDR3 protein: CASSVGPTSTGELFF
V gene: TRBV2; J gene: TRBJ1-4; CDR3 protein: CASSEAGTGAATNEKLFF
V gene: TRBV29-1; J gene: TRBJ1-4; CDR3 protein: CSAKTGGNEKLFF
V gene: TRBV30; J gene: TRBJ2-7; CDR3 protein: CAWNRDGGSYEQYF
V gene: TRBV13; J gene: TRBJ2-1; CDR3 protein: CASSFGNFDEQFF
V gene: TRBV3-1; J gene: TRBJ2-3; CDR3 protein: CASSQVGGARDTQYF
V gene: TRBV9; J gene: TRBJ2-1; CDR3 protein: CASSVYQRPYNEQFF
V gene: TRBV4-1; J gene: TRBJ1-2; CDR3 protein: CASSQDFAGGKDGYTF
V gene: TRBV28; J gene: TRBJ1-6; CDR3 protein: CASRPPGLMSSPLHF
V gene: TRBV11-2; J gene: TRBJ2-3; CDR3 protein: CASSSPSGRALSTDTQYF
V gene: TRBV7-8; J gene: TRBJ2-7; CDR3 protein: CASSLVFLAGSSYEQYF
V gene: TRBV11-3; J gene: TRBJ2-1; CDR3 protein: CASSISGSVTGEQFF
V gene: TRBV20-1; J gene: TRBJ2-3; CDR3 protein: CSARDGASSTDTQYF
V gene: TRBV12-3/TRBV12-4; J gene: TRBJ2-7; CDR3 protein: CASSWERQTKYF
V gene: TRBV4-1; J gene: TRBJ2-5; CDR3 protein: CASSQGQGMGTQYF
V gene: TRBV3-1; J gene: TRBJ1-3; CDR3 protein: CASSPRGGPDTIYF
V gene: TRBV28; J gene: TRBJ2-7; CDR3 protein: CASSFIQSYEQYF
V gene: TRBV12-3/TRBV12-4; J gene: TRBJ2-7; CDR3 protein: CASTDRGDEQYF
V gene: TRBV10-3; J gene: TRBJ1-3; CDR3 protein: CATSPGSSGNTIYF
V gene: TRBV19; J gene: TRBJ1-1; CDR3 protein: CASSIRDMNTEAFF
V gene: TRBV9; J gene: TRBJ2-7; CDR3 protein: CASRPDSGVLYF
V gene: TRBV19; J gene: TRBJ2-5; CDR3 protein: CASSPLAVRETQYF
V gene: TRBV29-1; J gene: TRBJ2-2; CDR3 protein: CSVEGAGKAGELFF
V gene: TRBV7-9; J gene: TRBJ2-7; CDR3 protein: CASSRTSGSGYEQYF
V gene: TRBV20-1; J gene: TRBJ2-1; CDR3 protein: CSVSSGRSNEQFF
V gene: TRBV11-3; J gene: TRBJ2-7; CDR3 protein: CASSLLPWRGEQYF
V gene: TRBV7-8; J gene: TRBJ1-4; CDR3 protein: CASSLADRGRTNEKLFF
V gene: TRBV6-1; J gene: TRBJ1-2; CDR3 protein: CASRQNRALNYGYTF
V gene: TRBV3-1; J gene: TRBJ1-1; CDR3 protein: CASRQNEGPEAFF
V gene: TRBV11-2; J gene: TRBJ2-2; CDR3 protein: CASSLVTSGSTGELFF
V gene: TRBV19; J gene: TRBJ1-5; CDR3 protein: CASTGQNQPQHF
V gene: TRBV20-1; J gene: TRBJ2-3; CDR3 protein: CSAPITGGDTQYF
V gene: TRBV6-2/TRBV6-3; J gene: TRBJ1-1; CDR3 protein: CASSYGLGFGTEAFF
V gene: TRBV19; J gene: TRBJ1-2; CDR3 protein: CASSPTTGTGPNYGYTF
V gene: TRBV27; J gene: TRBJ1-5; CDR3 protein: CASSPYSGASNQPQHF
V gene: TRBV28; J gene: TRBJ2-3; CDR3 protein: CASRVAGGYADTQYF
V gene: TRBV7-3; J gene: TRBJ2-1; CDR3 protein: CASSLTGLASYNEQFF
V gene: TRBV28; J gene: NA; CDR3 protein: CASSLWTETGAHDEQFF
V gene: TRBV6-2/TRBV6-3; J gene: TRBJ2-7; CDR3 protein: CASSGWGGPYEQYF
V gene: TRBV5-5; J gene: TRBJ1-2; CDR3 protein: CASSLSFGYTF
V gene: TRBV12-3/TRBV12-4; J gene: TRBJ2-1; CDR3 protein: CASSLLTSGKREQFF
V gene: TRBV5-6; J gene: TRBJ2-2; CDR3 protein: CASSLGDRSHTGELFF
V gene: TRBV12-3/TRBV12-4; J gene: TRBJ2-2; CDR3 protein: CAIPRENTGELFF
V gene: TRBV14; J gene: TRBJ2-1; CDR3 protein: CASSQGRFRSYNEQFF
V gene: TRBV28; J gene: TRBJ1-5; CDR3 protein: CASSLLQNQPQHF